A single sample is the source of the 31 T cell receptor beta chains below, sequenced in a study of post-analysis software for immune sequencing data. Study-level findings and limits: About 5 TRBV segments occurring more often in patients than controls included TRBV5-6, TRBV5-1 and TRBV20-1.

No antigens are known for them. Presence of unique molecular identifiers characterized the TCR beta cDNA libraries. TCRdb fed the PCR reads into MiXCR, producing one record per CDR3 protein. This table has 650,000 to 900,000 distinct CDR3 sequences, around 46% appearing once. The specimen sequenced was blood. Source of these receptors: a girl aged 5 to 17 with multiple sclerosis.

This clonotype was seen only a few times. The chain employs TRBV12-3 or TRBV12-4 and TRBJ2-1; D may be TRBD1 or TRBD2 (6 bases each). The V end was cut by 3 bases, the J end by 4 bases, with 13 bases between. The CDR3 sequence is 15 residues long. As DNA, the CDR3 is TGTGCCAGCAGTTTGCGGCAGGGGAGGTACAATGAGCAGTTCTTC. Its translation: CASSLRQGRYNEQFF.

This clonotype was seen only a few times. The chain joins TRBV28 to TRBJ2-3, with TRBD1 identical over 8 bases. The germline V gene has CDR1 MDHEN and CDR2 SYDVKM. J was trimmed by 1 base and V by 5 bases; bases with no gene match: 5. There are 15 residues in the CDR3. CDR3 DNA: TGTGCCAGCAGTCAGGGGGCCCCGCGCACAGATACGCAGTATTTT. Translating it yields CASSQGAPRTDTQYF.

The chain links TRBV7-2 to TRBJ2-5; a weak D match, TRBD2 (5 bases). The V gene's germline CDR1 is SGHTA and CDR2 FQGNSA. Trimming cost V 5 bases and J 2 bases, with 12 bases left between them. The CDR3 is 14 residues long. The CDR3 bases are TGTGCCAGCAGCCCGAGACTACCACAAGAGACCCAGTACTTC. Residues: CASSPRLPQETQYF.

This chain joins TRBV4-2 and TRBJ2-7; 14 bases map to TRBD2. Looked up from germline, CDR1 is LGHNA and CDR2 is YNFKEQ. This CDR3 is 20 amino acids long. The junction had 14 bases not matched to a gene; V was cut back by 0 bases and J by 4 bases. CDR3 DNA: TGTGCCAGCAGCCAAGATGCCGGACTAGCGGGAGGCGGGGGTGGTTACGAGCAGTACTTC. This codes for CASSQDAGLAGGGGGYEQYF.

CDR3: CASSHALSTGYEQFF. Written as DNA, the CDR3 is TGCGCCAGCAGCCATGCCCTCTCGACAGGGTATGAGCAGTTCTTC. The rearrangement links TRBV4-3 to TRBJ2-1, with 7 bases fitting TRBD1. The CDR3 consists of 15 residues. V was clipped by 3 bases and J by 8 bases; unmatched bases: 10. The V gene's germline CDR1 is LGHNA and CDR2 YSLEER.

V is TRBV7-3 and J is TRBJ2-1; D is unresolved. This CDR3 is 14 amino acids long. The V end was cut by 5 bases, the J end by 0 bases, with 8 bases between. Germline lookup yields CDR1 SGHTA and CDR2 FQGTGA. CDR3 sequence (DNA): TGTGCCAGCAGCCCCCATGCCTCCTACAATGAGCAGTTCTTC. Its protein product is CASSPHASYNEQFF.

The DNA for the CDR3 is TGTGCCAGCAGCACCCCCGGGACTAGCGGGACAGATACGCAGTATTTT. Translating it yields CASSTPGTSGTDTQYF. V gene TRBV7-9 combines with J gene TRBJ2-3; 12 positions agree with TRBD2. The length of the CDR3 is 16 residues. The ends lost 5 bases at V and 3 bases at J; junction bases unmatched: 6. CDR1 is SEHNR and CDR2 is FQNEAQ in the germline V gene (reference sequence). Combining the CDR3 with reference TRBV7-9 and TRBJ2-3 gives the whole variable domain DTGVSQNPRHKITKRGQNVTFRCDPISEHNRLYWYRQTLGQGPEFLTYFQNEAQLEKSRLLSDRFSAERPKGSFSTLEIQRTEQGDSAMYLCASSTPGTSGTDTQYFGPGTRLTVL.

The chain uses TRBV6-4 and TRBJ1-1, with 7 positions matching TRBD1. The V gene end was trimmed by 10 bases and the J gene end by 3 bases; junction bases not matched to a gene: 14. This CDR3 is 15 amino acids long. Germline assignment: CDR1 MRHNA and CDR2 SNTAGT. The CDR3 protein is CAIPGQGVWDTEAFF. The CDR3 DNA sequence: TGTGCCATTCCTGGTCAGGGGGTTTGGGACACTGAAGCTTTCTTT.

The chain recombines TRBV24-1 with TRBJ2-5, with TRBD2 matching over 8 bases. V trimming: 3 bases; J trimming: 7 bases; junction bases outside the gene matches: 15. Germline CDR1 reads KGHDR; CDR2 reads SFDVKD. The CDR3 consists of 17 residues. As DNA, the CDR3 is TGTGCCACCAGTGATCCTAGAGCGGGAGCTCCTTTGGTGACCCAGTACTTC. It specifies CATSDPRAGAPLVTQYF.

This chain joins TRBV6-5 and TRBJ2-3, with D tentatively TRBD1 (6 bases). Germline V CDR1 and CDR2: MNHEY, SVGAGI. The V end lost 6 bases, the J end lost 6 bases, and 19 bases lay between the germline ends. The CDR3 runs 15 residues. The CDR3 region is CASSPQGRGSDTQYF. In DNA form, the CDR3 reads TGTGCCAGCAGCCCTCAAGGAAGGGGGAGCGATACGCAGTATTTT.

The rearrangement joins TRBV20-1 to TRBJ2-7; TRBD2 is a possible D gene (6 bases). Germline CDR1 is DFQATT and CDR2 is SNEGSKA (reference sequence). V was shortened by 6 bases and J by 4 bases, with 16 bases between the two germline ends. This CDR3 is 13 amino acids long. CDR3 in amino acids: CSAPSGGGYEQYF. DNA for the CDR3: TGCAGTGCCCCCTCCGGGGGAGGATACGAGCAGTACTTC.

The chain has TRBV7-9 and TRBJ2-7; 11 positions agree with TRBD2. The DNA end is a closer match to TRBJ2-1, so the J assignment may be wrong. CDR1 and CDR2 (germline): SEHNR, FQNEAQ (reference sequence). CDR3 size: 14 residues. The CDR3 coding sequence is TGTGCCAGCAGCACAACTAGCGGGGGCAATGAGCAGTTCTTC. Protein product: CASSTTSGGNEQFF.

This clonotype occurred a few times. The chain employs TRBV20-1 and TRBJ2-7, with D perhaps matching TRBD2 (6 bases). CDR1 DFQATT and CDR2 SNEGSKA come from the germline V gene (reference sequence). This CDR3 has 14 amino acids. V was shortened by 0 bases and J by 4 bases, with 13 bases between the two germline ends. The CDR3 bases are TGCAGTGCTAGAGATCGTGCGGGAAGATACGAGCAGTACTTC. As protein: CSARDRAGRYEQYF.

This clonotype was counted a single time. The V and J genes are TRBV29-1 and TRBJ2-6, with D unresolved. Trimming stripped 0 bases from V and 0 bases from J, with 6 bases between. Germline lookup yields CDR1 SQVTM and CDR2 ANQGSEA. The CDR3 length is 15 residues. CDR3 nucleotides: TGCAGCGTTGAAGATGAAGGCTCTGGGGCCAACGTCCTGACTTTC. The encoded protein is CSVEDEGSGANVLTF.

J is TRBJ1-6 and V is TRBV9, with D uncertain. The CDR3 extends over 16 amino acids. Germline lookup yields CDR1 SGDLS and CDR2 YYNGEE. Trimming stripped 8 bases from V and 7 bases from J, with 22 bases between. CDR3 in amino acids: CASSLRAAVGNSPLHF. CDR3 nucleotide sequence: TGTGCCAGTAGCCTTCGCGCGGCAGTTGGAAATTCACCCCTCCACTTT.

This clonotype was observed many times. V usage is TRBV12-3 or TRBV12-4 and J usage is TRBJ1-2; D unresolved. V was trimmed by 5 bases and J by 1 base, leaving 2 bases between them. The CDR3 totals 11 residues. DNA for the CDR3: TGTGCCAGCAGTGATAACTATGGCTACACCTTC. Translation gives CASSDNYGYTF.

J is TRBJ2-7 and V is TRBV25-1, with TRBD2 matching over 14 bases. Germline loops: CDR1 MGHDK, CDR2 SYGVNS. With V trimmed by 0 bases and J by 7 bases, 2 bases remained unmatched. The CDR3 length is 15 residues. The chain's CDR3 is CASSEYGLAGGEQYF. Here the CDR3 DNA reads TGTGCCAGCAGTGAATATGGACTAGCGGGAGGAGAGCAGTACTTC.

This clonotype was seen more than once but under ten times. This rearrangement joins TRBV4-1 to TRBJ1-2, with D possibly matching TRBD1 (5 bases). This CDR3 has 15 amino acids. Trimming took off 0 bases at V and 3 bases at J, with 11 bases between the two ends. Germline values: CDR1 MGHRA, CDR2 YSYEKL. Here the CDR3 DNA reads TGCGCCAGCAGCCAAGATGGGACCGGAGACTATGGCTACACCTTC. Translated, it gives CASSQDGTGDYGYTF.

On this clonotype itself: The junction shows a germline mismatch at one end, possibly a read error. This sequence joins TRBV14 and TRBJ2-4; a weak D match, TRBD2 (6 bases). This CDR3 region has 13 residues. Looked up from germline, CDR1 is SGHDN and CDR2 is FVKESK. Written as DNA, the CDR3 is TGTGTCAGCAGCGAGGGACTGCTAAACATTCAGTACTTC. Translation: CVSSEGLLNIQYF.

This chain uses TRBV29-1 with TRBJ2-5; D may be TRBD2 (5 bases). The CDR3 runs 13 residues. V was pared by 6 bases and J by 4 bases, with 15 bases between. Germline-derived CDR1 and CDR2 are SQVTM and ANQGSEA. The CDR3 loop reads CSVAGSAGETQYF. In nucleotides, the CDR3 is TGCAGCGTGGCCGGGTCCGCGGGAGAGACCCAGTACTTC.

This rearrangement joins TRBV20-1 to TRBJ1-1, with TRBD1 as a possible D gene (5 bases). The CDR3 is made up of 16 amino acids. The V end was cut by 2 bases, the J end by 11 bases, with 27 bases between. CDR1 and CDR2 from the germline V gene are DFQATT and SNEGSKA (reference sequence). The CDR3 nucleotides are TGCAGTGCTAGATCACCGGGACGGCACGCCTCAGAGGGGGCTTTCTTT. This encodes CSARSPGRHASEGAFF.

The chain combines TRBV5-5 with TRBJ2-7; 8 nucleotides agree with TRBD2. The V gene's germline CDR1 is SGHKS and CDR2 YYEKEE (reference sequence). The CDR3 sequence is 16 residues long. With 0 bases clipped from V and 3 bases from J, the junction kept 8 bases outside the gene matches. The CDR3 protein is CASSLGIGGRIYEQYF. The CDR3 DNA is TGTGCCAGCAGCTTGGGGATTGGCGGGAGGATCTACGAGCAGTACTTC. Together with reference TRBV5-5 and TRBJ2-7, the CDR3 gives the full variable domain: DAGVTQSPTHLIKTRGQQVTLRCSPISGHKSVSWYQQVLGQGPQFIFQYYEKEERGRGNFPDRFSARQFPNYSSELNVNALLLGDSALYLCASSLGIGGRIYEQYFGPGTRLTVT.

The chain couples TRBV6-4 to TRBJ2-3; D is possibly TRBD2 (5 bases). Germline V gene lookup returns CDR1 MRHNA and CDR2 SNTAGT. Trimming pared 2 bases from V and 8 bases from J, leaving 14 bases between. CDR3 length equals 14 residues. The DNA for the CDR3 is TGTGCCAGCAGTGACGATTTGGATAGCGCTACGCAGTATTTT. It specifies CASSDDLDSATQYF.

This clonotype has just a few counts. The chain joins TRBV29-1 to TRBJ2-1, with 7 bases fitting TRBD2. CDR1 is SQVTM, CDR2 ANQGSEA, per germline. The CDR3 has 14 residues. V shed 2 bases, J shed 7 bases, and the junction held 8 bases outside the gene matches. The CDR3 DNA reads as TGCAGCGTTGAAAGGGCGGGAGCGGGTAATGAGCAGTTCTTC. Translating it yields CSVERAGAGNEQFF.

With regard to this clonotype: One end of the junction varies from germline; a read error may be responsible. V gene TRBV5-1 combines with J gene TRBJ2-5; 14 bases fit TRBD2. Germline V lookup: CDR1 SGHRS, CDR2 YFSETQ. The CDR3 contains 18 residues. As DNA, the CDR3 is TGCGCCTGCAGCGCCCCGACTAGCGGGAGGGCCGCACAAGAGACCCAGTACTTC. The encoded protein is CACSAPTSGRAAQETQYF.

This chain connects TRBV6-2 or TRBV6-3 to TRBJ2-1; D ambiguous. Trimming left V 2 bases short and J 0 bases short, with 2 bases between. This CDR3 spans 13 amino acids. Germline-derived CDR1 and CDR2 are MNHEY and SVGEGT. CDR3 protein: CASSYASYNEQFF. The CDR3 DNA reads TGTGCCAGCAGTTACGCCTCCTACAATGAGCAGTTCTTC.

This chain links TRBV6-5 with TRBJ2-5, with D unclear. The V end lost 1 base, the J end lost 0 bases, and 6 bases lay between the germline ends. The CDR3 contains 14 residues. Per germline, CDR1 MNHEY and CDR2 SVGAGI. DNA for the CDR3: TGTGCCAGCAGTTACTTTGTCAACCAAGAGACCCAGTACTTC. Its protein is CASSYFVNQETQYF.

This clonotype was seen more than once but under ten times. CDR3: CASSQEEWDLEETQYF. In DNA, the CDR3 is TGTGCCAGCAGCCAAGAAGAGTGGGACCTCGAAGAGACCCAGTACTTC. The chain employs TRBV3-1 and TRBJ2-5; D is perhaps TRBD1 or TRBD2 (5 bases each). Germline-derived CDR1 and CDR2 are LGHDT and YNNKEL (reference sequence). This CDR3 has 16 amino acids. V lost 0 bases, J lost 3 bases, and 14 bases lay in between.

This rearrangement joins TRBV7-6 to TRBJ2-1, with 7 bases matching TRBD1. This CDR3 region has 16 residues. Germline V gene sequence: CDR1 SGHVS, CDR2 FNYEAQ. Trimming took 0 bases from V and 4 from J; bases not matched to a gene: 6. CDR3 bases: TGTGCCAGCAGCTTAGCGGTACAGGGGTTGTACAATGAGCAGTTCTTC. It is translated as CASSLAVQGLYNEQFF.

V usage is TRBV7-3 and J usage is TRBJ1-5; weak D call: TRBD1 (6 bases). The CDR3 loop spans 17 amino acids. V lost 7 bases to trimming and J lost 6 bases, with 25 bases between them. The germline V gene has CDR1 SGHTA and CDR2 FQGTGA. CDR3 residues: CASNIGGRVQASQPQHF. The CDR3 region has the DNA TGTGCCAGCAACATAGGGGGTCGGGTTCAGGCGAGTCAGCCCCAGCATTTT.

This clonotype was recorded a few times. The chain has TRBV29-1 and TRBJ1-5, with 8 bases fitting TRBD1. Germline values: CDR1 SQVTM, CDR2 ANQGSEA. CDR3 length equals 15 residues. CDR3 loop: CSITLTGDSNQPQHF. The CDR3 bases are TGCAGTATTACCTTGACAGGGGATAGCAATCAGCCCCAGCATTTT. The entire variable domain, with the rest obtained from reference TRBV29-1 and TRBJ1-5, is as follows: SAVISQKPSRDICQRGTSLTIQCQVDSQVTMMFWYRQQPGQSLTLIATANQGSEATYESGFVIDKFPISRPNLTFSTLTVSNMSPEDSSIYLCSITLTGDSNQPQHFGDGTRLSIL.